A single T cell receptor beta chain is shown here with its context. It has no known antigen specificity. Per-base quality was not reported, and no clone a single base away is much larger than it. Reading from cysteine to phenylalanine, the CDR3 counts 13 amino acids. Solely the CDR3 DNA is kept, with 39 bases framed from the first base. V loses 2 bases of germline sequence and J loses 6 bases, and the interval between the two ends is 7 bases. The germline V gene sets CDR1 to SGHAT and CDR2 to FQNNGV. Collaborating institutions collected whole blood in K2EDTA tubes following their own protocols. Collaborator samples were shipped for TCRbeta analysis as frozen whole blood, isolated PBMCs, or DNA extracted from either sample type. TCRbeta CDR3 regions were amplified from genomic DNA using the immunoSEQ Assay, a bias-controlled multiplex PCR. Under the source paper's analysis protocol: The number of nucleated cells in each sample was estimated from the amplification of reference gene primers within the assay. To quantify the absolute abundance of each unique TCRbeta CDR3 rearrangement, sequence reads were collapsed and filtered. For each sample, productive Simpson clonality was calculated as the square root of Simpson's diversity index over productive rearrangements. The source is immuneACCESS, and TCRdb retained only in-frame sequences with V and J called. Part of the clones is not carried over; for the studies checked, unresolved V genes explain less than half of this, and the remainder is unexplained. The DNA was the basis for D and trimming; V, J and clone size are from that table. A total of roughly 86,000 clones appear in this sample, 80% to 85% of them only once. Clones ranked in the top ten supply approximately 6.7% of the sample.

These data come from a study of blood T cell repertoires in COVID-19 (dated by TCRdb to about 2020). General notes on the study: Samples from collaborators originated in the United States, Italy and Spain and spanned both the acute and convalescent phases of COVID-19. The prospective study material was composed of cDNA or gDNA derived from T cells, B-cell-depleted T cells, or PBMCs. Deeply sampled blood TCRbeta repertoires from subjects exposed to, actively infected with, or recovered from COVID-19 were included in the dataset. The repertoires were released in a freely available public database intended as a resource for research on the immune response to SARS-CoV-2. The samples were drawn from the first 160 participants of the ongoing ImmuneRACE study and from 1,254 subjects provided by 6 global collaborators. The sample metadata nearly always contained a de-identified subject ID, COVID-19 status, age in years and sex. Where available, HLA class I and class II types were obtained from metadata supplied by the sample provider rather than from assay-based typing.

Points the paper makes about the study in general: How much clinical and demographic metadata was included differed by source and by participant, and the metadata was provided uncurated.

This clonotype originated in a man in his fifties or sixties with acute or convalescent COVID-19. Here the chain combines TRBV11-2 and TRBJ1-4; TRBD1 is perhaps the D gene, given 5 matching bases. The sequenced sample consisted of peripheral blood. The DNA reads as follows: TGTGCCAGCAGCTTAACGACAGATGAAAAACTGTTTTTT. This is translated as CASSLTTDEKLFF.